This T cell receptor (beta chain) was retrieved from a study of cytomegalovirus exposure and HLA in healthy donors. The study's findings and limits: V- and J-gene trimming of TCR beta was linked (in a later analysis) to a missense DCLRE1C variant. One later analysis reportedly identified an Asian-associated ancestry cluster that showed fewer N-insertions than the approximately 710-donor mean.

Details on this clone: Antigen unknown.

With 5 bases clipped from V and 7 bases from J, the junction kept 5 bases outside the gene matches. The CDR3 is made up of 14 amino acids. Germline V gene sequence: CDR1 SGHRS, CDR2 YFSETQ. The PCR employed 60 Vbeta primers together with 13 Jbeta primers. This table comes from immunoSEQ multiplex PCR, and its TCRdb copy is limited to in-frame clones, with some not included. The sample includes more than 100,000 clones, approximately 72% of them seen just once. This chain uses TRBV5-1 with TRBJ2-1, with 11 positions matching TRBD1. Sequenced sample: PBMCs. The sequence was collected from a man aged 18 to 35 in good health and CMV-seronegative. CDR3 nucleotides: TGCGCCAGCAGAAGGGACAGGGGGGGAAATGAGCAGTTCTTC. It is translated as CASRRDRGGNEQFF. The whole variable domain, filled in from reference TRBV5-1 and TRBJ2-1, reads KAGVTQTPRYLIKTRGQQVTLSCSPISGHRSVSWYQQTPGQGLQFLFEYFSETQRNKGNFPGRFSGRQFSNSRSEMNVSTLELGDSALYLCASRRDRGGNEQFFGPGTRLTVL.